This TCR beta chain was captured in a study of blood T cell repertoires in COVID-19 (dated by TCRdb to between 2020 and 2021). In the study overall: Samples covering the acute and convalescent phases of COVID-19 were provided by collaborators in the United States, Italy and Spain. The prospective study material was composed of cDNA or gDNA derived from T cells, B-cell-depleted T cells, or PBMCs. Deeply sampled blood TCRbeta repertoires from subjects exposed to, actively infected with, or recovered from COVID-19 were included in the dataset. A freely available public database, intended as a resource for researchers studying the immune response to SARS-CoV-2, is where the repertoires were released. Samples were obtained from the ongoing ImmuneRACE study (first 160 participants) and from 1,000 to 1,500 subjects provided by 6 global collaborators. A de-identified subject ID, COVID-19 status, age in years and sex were almost always included in the sample metadata. Where available, HLA class I and class II types were taken from metadata supplied by the sample provider and were not determined by assay-based typing.

What the research found in general, with its limitations: Clinical and demographic metadata were provided uncurated, with the amount varying by source and participant.

The collaborating institutions used their own protocols to collect whole blood in K2EDTA tubes. For TCRbeta analysis, collaborators shipped samples in one of three forms: frozen whole blood, isolated PBMCs, or DNA extracted from either of those sample types. TCRbeta CDR3 regions were amplified from genomic DNA using the immunoSEQ Assay, a bias-controlled multiplex PCR. In the source study's methods: The number of nucleated cells in each sample was estimated from the amplification of reference gene primers within the assay. To quantify the absolute abundance of each unique TCRbeta CDR3 rearrangement, sequence reads were collapsed and filtered. For each sample, productive Simpson clonality was calculated as the square root of Simpson's diversity index across productive rearrangements. Entries here come from immuneACCESS through TCRdb and include only in-frame sequences with V and J called. Some clones fail to appear in such tables; in the studies checked, an unresolved V gene covers under half of the shortfall, and the cause of the remainder is unknown. That table gives V, J and clone size, and the DNA gave D and trimming. The sample table lists around 72,000 clones, approximately 88% of them with a count of one. The top ten hold about 6.4% of the sample.

Inclusive of the bounding cysteine and phenylalanine, the CDR3 is 15 residues long. Of all the DNA, just the CDR3 is kept, 45 bases in frame from base 1. The CDR1 and CDR2 encoded by the germline V gene (reference sequence) are SEHNR and FQNEAQ. V was cut back by 3 bases and J by 0 bases, leaving a gap of 10 bases between them. Regarding this clone: What this receptor recognizes is not known. Base qualities were left out, and no much larger clone turns up one base away.

Recombination joined TRBV7-9 with TRBJ2-3, and TRBD2 may be the D gene, going by 5 matching bases. Sequencing input: peripheral blood. This sequence originates from a woman aged 70-85 years with acute or convalescent COVID-19. Here the CDR3 is given as CASSFLGGSTDTQYF. At the DNA level, the sequence is TGTGCCAGCAGCTTTTTAGGCGGGAGCACAGATACGCAGTATTTT. Full variable domain (CDR3 extended with the reference TRBV7-9 and TRBJ2-3 proteins): DTGVSQNPRHKITKRGQNVTFRCDPISEHNRLYWYRQTLGQGPEFLTYFQNEAQLEKSRLLSDRFSAERPKGSFSTLEIQRTEQGDSAMYLCASSFLGGSTDTQYFGPGTRLTVL.